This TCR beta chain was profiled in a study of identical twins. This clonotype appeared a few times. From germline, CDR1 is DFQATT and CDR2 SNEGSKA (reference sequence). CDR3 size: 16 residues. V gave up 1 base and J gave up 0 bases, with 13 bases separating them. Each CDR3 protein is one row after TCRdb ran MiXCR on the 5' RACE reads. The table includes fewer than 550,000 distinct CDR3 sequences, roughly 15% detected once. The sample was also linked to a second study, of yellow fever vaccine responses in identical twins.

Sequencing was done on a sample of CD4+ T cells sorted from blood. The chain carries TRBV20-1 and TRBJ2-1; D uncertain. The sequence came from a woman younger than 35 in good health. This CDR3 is CSARAYRKSSYNEQFF. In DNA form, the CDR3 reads TGCAGTGCTAGAGCCTACCGTAAGAGCTCCTACAATGAGCAGTTCTTC.